This TCR beta chain was sequenced during a study of Graves' ophthalmopathy and Graves' hyperthyroidism. V dropped 5 bases and J dropped 0; count of bases not matched to a gene: 14. The CDR3 spans 18 residues. CDR3 regions of TCR beta were amplified from RNA transcripts. Scientists carried out first-round RT-PCR using HTBI primers and then a second-round multiplex PCR. TCRdb independently ran MiXCR on the multiplex PCR reads; one entry per CDR3 protein. The sample carries a few hundred thousand distinct CDR3 sequences, about a sixth recorded once. This clonotype was detected ten times or more. This TCR derives from an adult woman with stable Graves' hyperthyroidism. This chain links TRBV12-3 or TRBV12-4 with TRBJ2-7, with 9 bases lining up with TRBD1. The sequenced sample was peripheral blood. The CDR3 sequence is CASSTKTTGGPSSYEQYF. Written as DNA, the CDR3 is TGTGCCAGCAGTACAAAAACCACAGGGGGCCCGAGCTCCTACGAGCAGTACTTC.